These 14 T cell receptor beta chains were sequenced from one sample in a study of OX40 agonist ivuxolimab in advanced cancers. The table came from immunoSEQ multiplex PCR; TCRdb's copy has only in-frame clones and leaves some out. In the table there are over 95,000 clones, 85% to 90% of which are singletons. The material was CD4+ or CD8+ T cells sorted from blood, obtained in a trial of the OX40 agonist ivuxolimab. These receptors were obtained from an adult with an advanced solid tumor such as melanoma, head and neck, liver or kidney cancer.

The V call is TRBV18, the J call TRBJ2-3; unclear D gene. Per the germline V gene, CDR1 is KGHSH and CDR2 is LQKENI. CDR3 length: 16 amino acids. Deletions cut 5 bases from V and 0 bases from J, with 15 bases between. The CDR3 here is CASSSVQAHSTDTQYF. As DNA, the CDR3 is TGTGCCAGCTCAAGCGTCCAGGCACATAGCACAGATACGCAGTATTTT.

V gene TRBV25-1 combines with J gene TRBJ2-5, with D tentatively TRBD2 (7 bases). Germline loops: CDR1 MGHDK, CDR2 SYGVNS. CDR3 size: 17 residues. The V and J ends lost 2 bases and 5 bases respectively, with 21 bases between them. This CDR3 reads CASSEIGGGGLQETQYF. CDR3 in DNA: TGTGCCAGCAGTGAAATAGGGGGAGGGGGATTGCAGGAGACCCAGTACTTC.

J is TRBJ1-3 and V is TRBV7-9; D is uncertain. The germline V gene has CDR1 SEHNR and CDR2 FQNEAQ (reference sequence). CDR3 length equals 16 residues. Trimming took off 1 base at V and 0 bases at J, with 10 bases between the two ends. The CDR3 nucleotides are TGTGCCAGCAGCTTAGGCCCACGGATCTCTGGAAACACCATATATTTT. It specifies CASSLGPRISGNTIYF. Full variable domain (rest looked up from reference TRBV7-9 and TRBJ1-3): DTGVSQNPRHKITKRGQNVTFRCDPISEHNRLYWYRQTLGQGPEFLTYFQNEAQLEKSRLLSDRFSAERPKGSFSTLEIQRTEQGDSAMYLCASSLGPRISGNTIYFGEGSWLTVV.

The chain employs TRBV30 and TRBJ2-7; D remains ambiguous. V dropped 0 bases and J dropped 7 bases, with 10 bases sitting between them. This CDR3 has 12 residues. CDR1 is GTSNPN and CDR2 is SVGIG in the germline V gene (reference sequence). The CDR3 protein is CAWSVPPAEQYF. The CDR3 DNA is TGTGCCTGGAGTGTTCCGCCGGCGGAGCAGTACTTC.

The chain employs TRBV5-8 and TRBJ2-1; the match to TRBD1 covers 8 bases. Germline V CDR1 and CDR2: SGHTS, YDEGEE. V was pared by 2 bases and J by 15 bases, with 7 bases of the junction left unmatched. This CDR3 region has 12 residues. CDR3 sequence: CASSFTQGARFF. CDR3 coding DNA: TGTGCCAGCAGCTTTACTCAGGGGGCGCGGTTCTTC.

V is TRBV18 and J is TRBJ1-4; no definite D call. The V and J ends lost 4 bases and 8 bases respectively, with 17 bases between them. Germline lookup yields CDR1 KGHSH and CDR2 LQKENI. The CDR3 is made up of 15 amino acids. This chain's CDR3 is CASSLNSYSTEKLFF. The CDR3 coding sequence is TGTGCCAGCTCACTTAACAGCTACAGTACCGAAAAACTGTTTTTT.

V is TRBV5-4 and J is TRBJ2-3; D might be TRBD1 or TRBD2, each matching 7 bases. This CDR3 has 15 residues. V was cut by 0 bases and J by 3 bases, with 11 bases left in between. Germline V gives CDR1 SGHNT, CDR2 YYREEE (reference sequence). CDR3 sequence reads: CASSLDRGGTDTQYF. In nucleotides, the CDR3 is TGTGCCAGCAGCTTGGACAGGGGAGGGACAGATACGCAGTATTTT.

The CDR3 is CASSLVGAGGDTQYF. CDR3 sequence (DNA): TGTGCCAGCAGCTTAGTAGGGGCTGGGGGGGATACGCAGTATTTT. This rearrangement joins TRBV7-2 to TRBJ2-3, with a tentative D call TRBD2 (6 bases). CDR3 length equals 15 residues. Germline V gene sequence: CDR1 SGHTA, CDR2 FQGNSA. The V and J ends lost 1 base and 6 bases respectively, with 14 bases between them.

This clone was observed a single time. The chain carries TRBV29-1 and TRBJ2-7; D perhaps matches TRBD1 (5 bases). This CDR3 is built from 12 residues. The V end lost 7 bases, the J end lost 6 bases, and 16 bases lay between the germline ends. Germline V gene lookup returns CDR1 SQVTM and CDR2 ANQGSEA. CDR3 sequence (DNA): TGCAGCGGGAGACGCGAAGGGGCCGAGCAGTACTTC. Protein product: CSGRREGAEQYF.

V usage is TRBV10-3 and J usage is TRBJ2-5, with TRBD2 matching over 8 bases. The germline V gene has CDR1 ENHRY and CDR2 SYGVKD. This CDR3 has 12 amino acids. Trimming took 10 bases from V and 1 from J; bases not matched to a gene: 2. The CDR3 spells CATRGGQETQYF. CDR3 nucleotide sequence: TGTGCCACCCGGGGGGGCCAAGAGACCCAGTACTTC.

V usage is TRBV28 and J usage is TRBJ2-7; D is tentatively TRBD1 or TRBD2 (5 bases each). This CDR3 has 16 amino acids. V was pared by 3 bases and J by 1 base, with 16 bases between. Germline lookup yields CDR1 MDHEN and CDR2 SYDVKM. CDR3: CASSFPLGTPSYEQYF. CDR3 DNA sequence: TGTGCCAGCAGTTTTCCCCTCGGGACGCCTTCCTACGAGCAGTACTTC. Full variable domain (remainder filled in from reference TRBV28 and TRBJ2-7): DVKVTQSSRYLVKRTGEKVFLECVQDMDHENMFWYRQDPGLGLRLIYFSYDVKMKEKGDIPEGYSVSREKKERFSLILESASTNQTSMYLCASSFPLGTPSYEQYFGPGTRLTVT.

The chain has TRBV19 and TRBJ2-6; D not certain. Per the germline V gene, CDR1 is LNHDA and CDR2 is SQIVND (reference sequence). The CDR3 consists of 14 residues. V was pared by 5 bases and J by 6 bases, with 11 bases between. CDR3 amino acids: CASSPELSANVLTF. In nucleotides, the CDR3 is TGTGCCAGTAGTCCCGAGCTTTCGGCCAACGTCCTGACTTTC.

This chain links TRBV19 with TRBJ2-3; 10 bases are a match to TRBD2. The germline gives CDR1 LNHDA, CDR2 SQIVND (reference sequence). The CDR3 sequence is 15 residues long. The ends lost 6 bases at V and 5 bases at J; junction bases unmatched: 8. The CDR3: CASSRTSGVIDTQYF. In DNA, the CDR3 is TGTGCCAGTAGCCGAACTAGCGGGGTTATAGATACGCAGTATTTT. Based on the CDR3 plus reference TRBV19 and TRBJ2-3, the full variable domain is DGGITQSPKYLFRKEGQNVTLSCEQNLNHDAMYWYRQDPGQGLRLIYYSQIVNDFQKGDIAEGYSVSREKKESFPLTVTSAQKNPTAFYLCASSRTSGVIDTQYFGPGTRLTVL.

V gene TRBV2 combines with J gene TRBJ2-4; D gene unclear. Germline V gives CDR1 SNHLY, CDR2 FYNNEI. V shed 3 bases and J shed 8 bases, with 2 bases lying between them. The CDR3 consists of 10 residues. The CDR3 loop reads CASSDDIQYF. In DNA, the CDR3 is TGTGCCAGCAGTGACGACATTCAGTACTTC.